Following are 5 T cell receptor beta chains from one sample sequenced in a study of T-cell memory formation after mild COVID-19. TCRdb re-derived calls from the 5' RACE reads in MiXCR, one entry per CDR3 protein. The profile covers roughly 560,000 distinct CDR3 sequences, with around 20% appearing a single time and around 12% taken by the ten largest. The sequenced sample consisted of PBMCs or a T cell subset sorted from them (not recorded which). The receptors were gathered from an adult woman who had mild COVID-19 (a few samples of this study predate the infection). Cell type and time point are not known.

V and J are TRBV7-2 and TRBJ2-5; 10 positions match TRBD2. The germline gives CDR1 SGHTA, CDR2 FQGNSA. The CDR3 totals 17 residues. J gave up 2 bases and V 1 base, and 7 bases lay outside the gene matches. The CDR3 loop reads CASSLGLASGGQETQYF. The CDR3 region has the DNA TGTGCCAGCAGCTTAGGATTGGCTAGCGGGGGACAAGAGACCCAGTACTTC.

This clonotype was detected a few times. The CDR3 DNA is TGCGCCAGCACCGCCACGGAAGGGGGGTTCGGGGCTTACACAGATACGCAGTATTTT. This codes for CASTATEGGFGAYTDTQYF. The chain links TRBV4-1 to TRBJ2-3, with D possibly being TRBD1 or TRBD2 (6 bases each). This CDR3 has 19 amino acids. The germline V gene has CDR1 MGHRA and CDR2 YSYEKL. The germline V and J ends were trimmed by 7 bases and 2 bases, with 28 bases remaining between them.

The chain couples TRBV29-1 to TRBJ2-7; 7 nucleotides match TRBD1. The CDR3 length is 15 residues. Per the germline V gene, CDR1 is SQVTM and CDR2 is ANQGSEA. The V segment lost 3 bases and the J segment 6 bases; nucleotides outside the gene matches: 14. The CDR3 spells CSVEVVGTANFEQYF. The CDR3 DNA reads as TGCAGCGTTGAGGTAGTCGGGACAGCAAACTTCGAGCAGTACTTC.

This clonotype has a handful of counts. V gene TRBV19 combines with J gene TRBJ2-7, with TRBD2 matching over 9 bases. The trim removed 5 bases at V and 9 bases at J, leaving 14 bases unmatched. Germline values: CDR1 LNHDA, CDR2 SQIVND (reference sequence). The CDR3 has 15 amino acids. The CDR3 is CASSPVTSGRLRQYF. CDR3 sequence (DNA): TGTGCCAGTAGTCCCGTGACTAGCGGCCGCCTACGGCAGTACTTC.

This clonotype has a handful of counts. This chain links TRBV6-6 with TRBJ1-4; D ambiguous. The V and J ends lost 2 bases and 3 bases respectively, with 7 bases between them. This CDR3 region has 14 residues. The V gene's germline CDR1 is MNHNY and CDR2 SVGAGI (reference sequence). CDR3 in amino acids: CASSYSLSNEKLFF. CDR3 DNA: TGTGCCAGCAGTTACAGCCTTTCTAATGAAAAACTGTTTTTT.